The 16 T cell receptor beta chains given below trace back to one sample, sequenced in a study of blood T cells in healthy people across ages. Using a J-beta primer mix together with a sample-barcoded 5' primer, a second PCR was run for about 6 to 12 cycles. TCRdb itself ran the 5' RACE reads through MiXCR, one entry per CDR3 protein. This table has about a million distinct CDR3 sequences, more than 30% appearing once. The sample comprised blood. The receptors were gathered from a man between 18 and 29 years old in good health.

The chain combines TRBV27 with TRBJ1-6; no definite D call. CDR3 length: 17 amino acids. Germline V gives CDR1 MNHEY, CDR2 SMNVEV (reference sequence). V was trimmed by 6 bases and J by 0 bases, leaving 15 bases between them. The CDR3 coding sequence is TGTGCCAGCAGAACAACTTCTAGAAGCTCCTATAATTCACCCCTCCACTTT. This sequence encodes CASRTTSRSSYNSPLHF.

The V and J genes are TRBV30 and TRBJ1-1, with D unclear. The CDR3 consists of 13 residues. The germline V gene has CDR1 GTSNPN and CDR2 SVGIG (reference sequence). The V end lost 3 bases, the J end lost 3 bases, and 11 bases lay between the germline ends. CDR3 protein: CAWRHDEDTEAFF. CDR3 sequence (DNA): TGTGCCTGGAGGCATGATGAGGACACTGAAGCTTTCTTT.

This clonotype was observed a few times. The chain is built from TRBV7-2 and TRBJ2-2, with 8 bases matching TRBD1. J lost 2 bases, V lost 5 bases, and 19 bases had no gene match. Germline CDR1 and CDR2: SGHTA and FQGNSA. This CDR3 has 20 amino acids. This CDR3 is CASSPGGWTGYNRNTGELFF. The CDR3 DNA follows: TGTGCCAGCAGCCCAGGGGGTTGGACAGGGTATAACAGAAACACCGGGGAGCTGTTTTTT.

The J gene is TRBJ2-7, the V gene TRBV6-5; 8 nucleotides align to TRBD2. The CDR3 is made up of 15 amino acids. V gave up 4 bases and J gave up 3 bases; unmatched junction bases: 8. Germline CDR1 is MNHEY and CDR2 is SVGAGI. CDR3 loop: CASSSPGLGVYEQYF. The CDR3 DNA reads as TGTGCCAGCAGTTCCCCGGGACTAGGAGTCTACGAGCAGTACTTC.

The chain recombines TRBV6-2 or TRBV6-3 with TRBJ1-2, with D perhaps matching TRBD1 (6 bases). V lost 2 bases to trimming and J lost 5 bases, with 18 bases between them. Germline loops: CDR1 MNHEY, CDR2 SVGEGT. CDR3 size: 16 residues. CDR3 protein: CASSYGTPQEGYGYTF. CDR3 coding DNA: TGTGCCAGCAGTTACGGGACACCGCAAGAGGGGTATGGCTACACCTTC.

This CDR3 is CASSQVLGRGGEQYF. CDR3 bases: TGCGCCAGCAGCCAAGTTCTCGGCAGGGGAGGCGAGCAGTACTTC. The chain combines TRBV4-1 with TRBJ2-4; D could derive from TRBD1 or TRBD2 (6 bases each). The DNA end is a closer match to TRBJ2-7, so the J assignment may be wrong. The CDR3 extends over 15 amino acids. Germline V gives CDR1 MGHRA, CDR2 YSYEKL.

The chain joins TRBV2 to TRBJ2-1, with D possibly being TRBD1 (5 bases). The CDR3 has 13 amino acids. Trimming took off 8 bases at V and 0 bases at J, with 8 bases between the two ends. Germline-derived CDR1 and CDR2 are SNHLY and FYNNEI. CDR3 loop: CASGASSYNEQFF. CDR3 nucleotide sequence: TGTGCCAGCGGGGCAAGCTCCTACAATGAGCAGTTCTTC. Variable domain in full (rest from reference TRBV2 and TRBJ2-1): EPEVTQTPSHQVTQMGQEVILRCVPISNHLYFYWYRQILGQKVEFLVSFYNNEISEKSEIFDDQFSVERPDGSNFTLKIRSTKLEDSAMYFCASGASSYNEQFFGPGTRLTVL.

This clonotype appeared a few times. The chain has TRBV29-1 and TRBJ2-5, with no clear D. V was shortened by 3 bases and J by 3 bases, with 11 bases between the two germline ends. Germline V gene sequence: CDR1 SQVTM, CDR2 ANQGSEA. The CDR3 totals 13 residues. The CDR3 bases are TGCAGCGTTGAGAGGCAGCAGAAAGAGACCCAGTACTTC. Translation: CSVERQQKETQYF.

Turning to this clonotype: At one end the junction does not follow the germline gene, possibly because of a read error. The J gene is TRBJ1-5, the V gene TRBV12-3 or TRBV12-4; 9 nucleotides match TRBD1. This CDR3 region has 16 residues. The CDR3 protein is CTSSYPTGGKNQPQHF. Here the CDR3 DNA reads TGTACCAGCAGTTACCCGACAGGGGGTAAAAATCAGCCCCAGCATTTT.

The CDR3 spells CASSRKTGKRETEAFF. DNA for the CDR3: TGCGCCAGCAGCCGTAAGACAGGGAAGAGGGAAACTGAAGCTTTCTTT. This chain links TRBV4-3 with TRBJ1-1; 7 nucleotides align to TRBD1. The CDR3 consists of 16 residues. V shed 4 bases and J 5 bases; nucleotides not matched to a gene: 13. Germline-derived CDR1 and CDR2 are LGHNA and YSLEER.

This chain connects TRBV14 to TRBJ2-1; tentatively, D is TRBD2 (6 bases). The CDR3 covers 16 residues. V dropped 1 base and J dropped 4 bases, with 14 bases sitting between them. CDR1 and CDR2 from the germline V gene are SGHDN and FVKESK. In nucleotides, the CDR3 is TGTGCCAGCAGCCAAGTCCCCCGGACTAAGTACAATGAGCAGTTCTTC. Residues: CASSQVPRTKYNEQFF. Full variable domain (missing parts from reference TRBV14 and TRBJ2-1): EAGVTQFPSHSVIEKGQTVTLRCDPISGHDNLYWYRRVMGKEIKFLLHFVKESKQDESGMPNNRFLAERTGGTYSTLKVQPAELEDSGVYFCASSQVPRTKYNEQFFGPGTRLTVL.

The gene calls are TRBV27 and TRBJ1-6; D is unclear. Trimming pared 3 bases from V and 3 bases from J, leaving 6 bases between. Germline assignment: CDR1 MNHEY and CDR2 SMNVEV (reference sequence). The CDR3 sequence is 14 residues long. CDR3 in DNA: TGTGCCAGCAGTTTGGCCGACTATAATTCACCCCTCCACTTT. Protein product: CASSLADYNSPLHF.

This clonotype has a handful of counts. The J gene is TRBJ2-1, the V gene TRBV24-1; tentative D call: TRBD2 (5 bases). In germline, CDR1 is KGHDR, CDR2 SFDVKD. The V gene lost 3 bases and the J gene lost 5 bases, with 10 bases spanning the gap. This CDR3 has 14 amino acids. The CDR3 DNA reads as TGTGCCACCAGTGATCTTGGAGGAAACAATGAGCAGTTCTTC. Its protein product is CATSDLGGNNEQFF.

In this sample, this clonotype turned up many times. The J gene is TRBJ2-7, the V gene TRBV6-5; the match to TRBD1 covers 8 bases. Unmatched junction bases numbered 7, after V lost 7 bases and J lost 2 bases. The CDR3 has 14 amino acids. Germline-derived CDR1 and CDR2 are MNHEY and SVGAGI. CDR3 protein: CASTSDRGTYEQYF. Written as DNA, the CDR3 is TGTGCCAGCACCTCTGACAGGGGAACCTACGAGCAGTACTTC.

The chain combines TRBV12-3 or TRBV12-4 with TRBJ2-7, with TRBD1 matching over 10 bases. The CDR3 is 16 residues long. The V and J ends lost 2 bases and 4 bases, in that order; junction bases with no gene match: 8. This CDR3 is CASSLRRQGAQYEQYF. CDR3 DNA: TGTGCCAGCAGTTTACGCCGACAGGGGGCGCAATACGAGCAGTACTTC.

This clonotype was detected once. The CDR3 DNA sequence: TGCGCCAGCAGCTTACTAAAAACTAGCACAGATACGCAGTATTTT. Translated: CASSLLKTSTDTQYF. V usage is TRBV5-1 and J usage is TRBJ2-3; D unclear. This CDR3 region has 15 residues. The V gene's germline CDR1 is SGHRS and CDR2 YFSETQ. V shed 2 bases and J shed 0 bases, with 10 bases lying between them.